The entry below describes one TCR beta chain. Its matching antigen is unknown. All TRB cDNA libraries came from 5' RACE performed with UMI labels. TCRdb re-called the 5' RACE reads and gives one entry per CDR3 protein, without DNA. The record lists under 70,000 distinct CDR3 sequences, of which the ten most abundant hold 4% to 5.5%. Per germline, CDR1 DFQATT and CDR2 SNEGSKA (reference sequence). This CDR3 comprises 16 residues. The sample comes from a study of CXCR3-negative and CXCR3-positive naive CD8 T cells. Study details: Per-library TRB read counts averaged about 1.5 +/- 0.3 million, adding up to 130 million to 150 million in total. The study's findings and limits: CXCR3-positive naive cells carried more hydrophobic TRB CDR3s than CXCR3-negative naive cells did. From TRB CDR3 properties, TCR strength was inferred; surface CD5 did not differ between naive subsets.

The clonotype was recovered from a human donor in good health. Some clones in this sample may be carry-over from other donors' samples. The sequencing input was naive CXCR3+ CD8+ T cells from blood. Subset defined: CD45RO-CCR7+CD27+CD95- naive CD8+ T cells expressing CXCR3 (TNR3+). The gene calls are TRBV20-1 and TRBJ2-7. The CDR3 loop is CSASATIKGDSYEQYF.